Here is one T cell receptor (beta chain) with its context. J was trimmed by 14 bases and V by 4 bases; bases with no gene match: 11. CDR1 and CDR2 (germline): SGHDN, FVKESK. The CDR3 runs 13 residues. These data originate in a study of T-cell memory formation after mild COVID-19. MiXCR, applied by TCRdb to the 5' RACE reads, yields one record per CDR3 protein. The table records 500,000 to 550,000 distinct CDR3 sequences, roughly 22% of them present only once. This sequence was found in an adult woman who had mild COVID-19 (a few samples of this study predate the infection). Cell type and time point are not known. The sample taken for sequencing was PBMCs or a T cell subset sorted from them (not recorded which). The chain employs TRBV14 and TRBJ2-1; 7 bases map to TRBD1. The CDR3 region is CASSLSTNRGKFF. The CDR3 coding sequence is TGTGCCAGCAGCCTATCCACAAACAGGGGCAAGTTCTTC.